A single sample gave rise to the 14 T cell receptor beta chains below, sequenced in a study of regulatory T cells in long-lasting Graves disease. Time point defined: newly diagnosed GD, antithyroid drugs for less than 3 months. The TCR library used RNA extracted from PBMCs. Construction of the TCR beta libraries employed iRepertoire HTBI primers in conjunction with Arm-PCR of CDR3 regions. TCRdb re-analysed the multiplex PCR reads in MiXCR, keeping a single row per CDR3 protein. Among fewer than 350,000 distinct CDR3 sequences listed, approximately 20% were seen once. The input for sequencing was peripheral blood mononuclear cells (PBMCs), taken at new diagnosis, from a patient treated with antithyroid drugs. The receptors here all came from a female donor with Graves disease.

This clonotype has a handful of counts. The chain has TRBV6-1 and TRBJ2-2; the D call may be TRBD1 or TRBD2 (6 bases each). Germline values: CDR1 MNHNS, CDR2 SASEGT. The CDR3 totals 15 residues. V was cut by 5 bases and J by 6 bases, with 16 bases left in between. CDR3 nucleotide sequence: TGTGCCAGCAGTCTTTCCAGGGGAGGTCCCGGGGAGCTGTTTTTT. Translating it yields CASSLSRGGPGELFF.

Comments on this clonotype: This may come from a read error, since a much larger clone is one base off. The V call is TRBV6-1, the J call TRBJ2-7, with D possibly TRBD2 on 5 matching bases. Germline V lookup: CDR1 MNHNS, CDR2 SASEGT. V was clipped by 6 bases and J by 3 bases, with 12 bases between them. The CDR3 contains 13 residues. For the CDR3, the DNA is TGTGCCAGCAGCCCAGCGGAAAACTACGAGCAGTACTTC. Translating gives CASSPAENYEQYF.

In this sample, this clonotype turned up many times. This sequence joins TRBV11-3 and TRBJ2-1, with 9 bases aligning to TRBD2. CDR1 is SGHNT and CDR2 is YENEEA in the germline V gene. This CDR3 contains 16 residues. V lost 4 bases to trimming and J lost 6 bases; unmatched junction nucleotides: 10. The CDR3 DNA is TGTGCCAGCAGCTCAGTTGGCGGGGGGGGGGTCAATGAGCAGTTCTTC. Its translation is CASSSVGGGGVNEQFF.

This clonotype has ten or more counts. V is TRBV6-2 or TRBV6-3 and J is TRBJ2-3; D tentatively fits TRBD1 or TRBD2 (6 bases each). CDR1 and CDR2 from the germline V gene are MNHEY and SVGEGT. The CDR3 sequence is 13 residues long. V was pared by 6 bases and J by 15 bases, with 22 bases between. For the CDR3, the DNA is TGTGCCAGCAGGACCGGGGGCTTTTCCAACGCATATTTT. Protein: CASRTGGFSNAYF.

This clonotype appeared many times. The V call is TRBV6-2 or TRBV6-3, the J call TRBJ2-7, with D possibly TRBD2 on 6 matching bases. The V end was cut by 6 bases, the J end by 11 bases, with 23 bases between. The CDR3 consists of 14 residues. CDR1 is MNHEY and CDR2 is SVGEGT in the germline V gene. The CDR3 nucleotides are TGTGCCAGCAGGAACCCCCACTTGACTAGTTTGGAGTACTTC. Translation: CASRNPHLTSLEYF.

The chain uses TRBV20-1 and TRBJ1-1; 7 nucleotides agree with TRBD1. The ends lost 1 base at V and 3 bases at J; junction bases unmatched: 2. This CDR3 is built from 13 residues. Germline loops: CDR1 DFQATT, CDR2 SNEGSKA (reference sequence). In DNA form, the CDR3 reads TGCAGTGCTAGAGCAGGGGGGGACACTGAAGCTTTCTTT. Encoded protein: CSARAGGDTEAFF.

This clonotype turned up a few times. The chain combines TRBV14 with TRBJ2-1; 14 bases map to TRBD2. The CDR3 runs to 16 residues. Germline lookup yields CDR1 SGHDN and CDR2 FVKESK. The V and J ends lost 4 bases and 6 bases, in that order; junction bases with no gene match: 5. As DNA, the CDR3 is TGTGCCAGCAGCCCGCTGGGACTAGCGGGAGTCAATGAGCAGTTCTTC. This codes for CASSPLGLAGVNEQFF.

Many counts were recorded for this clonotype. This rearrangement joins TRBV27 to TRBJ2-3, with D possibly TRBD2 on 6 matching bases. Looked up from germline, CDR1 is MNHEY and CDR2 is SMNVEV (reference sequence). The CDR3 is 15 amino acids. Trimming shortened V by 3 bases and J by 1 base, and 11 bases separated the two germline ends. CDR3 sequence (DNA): TGTGCCAGCAGTTTTTGGCGGGGTGGCACAGATACGCAGTATTTT. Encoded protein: CASSFWRGGTDTQYF.

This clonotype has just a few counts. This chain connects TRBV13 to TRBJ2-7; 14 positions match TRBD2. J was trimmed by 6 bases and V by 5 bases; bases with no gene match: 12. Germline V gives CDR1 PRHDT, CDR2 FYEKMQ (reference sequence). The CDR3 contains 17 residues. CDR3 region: CASSPHRWTSGGLEQYF. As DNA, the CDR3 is TGTGCCAGCAGCCCCCATAGGTGGACTAGCGGGGGGCTCGAGCAGTACTTC.

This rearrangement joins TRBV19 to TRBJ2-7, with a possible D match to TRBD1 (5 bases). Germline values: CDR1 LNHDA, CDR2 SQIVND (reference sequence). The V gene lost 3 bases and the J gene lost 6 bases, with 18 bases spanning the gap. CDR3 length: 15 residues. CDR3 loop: CASSIGHVAWVEQYF. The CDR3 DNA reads TGTGCCAGTAGTATTGGACACGTGGCCTGGGTCGAGCAGTACTTC.

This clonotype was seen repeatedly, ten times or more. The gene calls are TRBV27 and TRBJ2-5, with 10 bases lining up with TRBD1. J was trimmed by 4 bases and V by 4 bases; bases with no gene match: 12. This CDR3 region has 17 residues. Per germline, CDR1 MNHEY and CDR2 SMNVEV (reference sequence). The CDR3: CASSSHSTGGIRETQYF. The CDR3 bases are TGTGCCAGCAGTTCACATTCGACAGGGGGCATCCGAGAGACCCAGTACTTC.

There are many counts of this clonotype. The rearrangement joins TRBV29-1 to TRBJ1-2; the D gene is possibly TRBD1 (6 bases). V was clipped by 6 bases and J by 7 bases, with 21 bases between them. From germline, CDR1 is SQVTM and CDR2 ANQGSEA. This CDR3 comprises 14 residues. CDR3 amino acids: CSVTPRTALSGYTF. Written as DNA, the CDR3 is TGCAGCGTCACGCCTCGGACAGCCCTTTCTGGCTACACCTTC. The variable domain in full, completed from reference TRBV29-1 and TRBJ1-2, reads SAVISQKPSRDICQRGTSLTIQCQVDSQVTMMFWYRQQPGQSLTLIATANQGSEATYESGFVIDKFPISRPNLTFSTLTVSNMSPEDSSIYLCSVTPRTALSGYTFGSGTRLTVV.

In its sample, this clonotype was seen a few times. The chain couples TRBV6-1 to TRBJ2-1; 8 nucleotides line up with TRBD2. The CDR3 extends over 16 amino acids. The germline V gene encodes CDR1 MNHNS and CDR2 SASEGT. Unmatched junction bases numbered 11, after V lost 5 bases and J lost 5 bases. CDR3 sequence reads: CASSPVSGSAHNEQFF. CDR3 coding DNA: TGTGCCAGCAGTCCCGTGAGCGGGAGTGCCCACAATGAGCAGTTCTTC.

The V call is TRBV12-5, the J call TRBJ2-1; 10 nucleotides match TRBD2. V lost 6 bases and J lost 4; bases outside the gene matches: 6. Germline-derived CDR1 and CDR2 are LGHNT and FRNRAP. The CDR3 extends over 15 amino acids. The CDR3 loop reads CASGAWTSGYNEQFF. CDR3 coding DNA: TGTGCTAGTGGGGCCTGGACTAGCGGTTACAATGAGCAGTTCTTC. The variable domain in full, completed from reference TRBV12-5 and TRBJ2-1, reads DARVTQTPRHKVTEMGQEVTMRCQPILGHNTVFWYRQTMMQGLELLAYFRNRAPLDDSGMPKDRFSAEMPDATLATLKIQPSEPRDSAVYFCASGAWTSGYNEQFFGPGTRLTVL.